A single sample is the source of the 18 T cell receptor beta chains below, sequenced in a study of graft-versus-host responses after intestinal transplantation. Clones were read by immunoSEQ multiplex PCR, and TCRdb kept only the in-frame ones, dropping some. The sample shows about 43,000 clones, about 95% of them seen only once. Sample: PBMCs, taken 335 days after intestinal transplant. All receptors come from a human patient who received an intestinal transplant, so some T cells may come from the graft donor.

This sequence joins TRBV6-1 and TRBJ2-2, with 8 bases fitting TRBD1. Germline loops: CDR1 MNHNS, CDR2 SASEGT. This CDR3 spans 14 amino acids. CDR3: CAEGRTGQTGELFF. The CDR3, as DNA: TGTGCAGAGGGGAGGACAGGGCAAACCGGGGAGCTGTTTTTT.

The gene calls are TRBV4-2 and TRBJ1-1; possible D gene TRBD1, 5 bases. The CDR3 is 15 residues long. V lost 0 bases and J lost 5, with 13 bases in between. Per the germline V gene, CDR1 is LGHNA and CDR2 is YNFKEQ. The CDR3 is CASSQEVGGSTEAFF. CDR3 nucleotide sequence: TGTGCCAGCAGCCAAGAGGTGGGGGGAAGTACTGAAGCTTTCTTT.

The chain combines TRBV6-1 with TRBJ2-7; perhaps TRBD2 as D (6 bases). The CDR3 totals 16 residues. Germline V gene data show CDR1 as MNHNS and CDR2 as SASEGT. V was pared by 2 bases and J by 2 bases, with 16 bases between. The CDR3 sequence: CASSEQPGTSPYEQYF. The DNA of the CDR3 is TGTGCCAGCAGTGAACAACCAGGGACTTCTCCCTACGAGCAGTACTTC.

The V and J genes are TRBV9 and TRBJ1-2, with a weak D call TRBD1 (6 bases). The CDR3 has 14 amino acids. V lost 3 bases and J 4 bases, leaving 13 bases between the germline ends. Germline V gene data show CDR1 as SGDLS and CDR2 as YYNGEE. This chain's CDR3 is CASSGTEGSYGYTF. The CDR3 DNA is TGTGCCAGCAGCGGGACAGAAGGCTCCTATGGCTACACCTTC. Variable domain in full (rest from reference TRBV9 and TRBJ1-2): DSGVTQTPKHLITATGQRVTLRCSPRSGDLSVYWYQQSLDQGLQFLIQYYNGEERAKGNILERFSAQQFPDLHSELNLSSLELGDSALYFCASSGTEGSYGYTFGSGTRLTVV.

The chain links TRBV29-1 to TRBJ1-2; D is unresolved. Trimming removed 3 bases from V and 8 bases from J, with 19 bases in between. The V gene's germline CDR1 is SQVTM and CDR2 ANQGSEA. The CDR3 is 14 amino acids. The CDR3 DNA sequence: TGCAGCGTTGAGCGGCAGGCCTCCCCACTGGGCTACACCTTC. As protein: CSVERQASPLGYTF. Filled out from reference TRBV29-1 and TRBJ1-2, the complete variable domain reads SAVISQKPSRDICQRGTSLTIQCQVDSQVTMMFWYRQQPGQSLTLIATANQGSEATYESGFVIDKFPISRPNLTFSTLTVSNMSPEDSSIYLCSVERQASPLGYTFGSGTRLTVV.

The chain uses TRBV19 and TRBJ2-2, with D possibly matching TRBD2 (6 bases). Germline-derived CDR1 and CDR2 are LNHDA and SQIVND (reference sequence). This CDR3 has 19 amino acids. V was shortened by 1 base and J by 6 bases, with 24 bases between the two germline ends. The CDR3 bases are TGTGCCAGTAGTATAGGTTCTCGTTGGGGGGATAGGGCCCCCGGGGAGCTGTTTTTT. Translated: CASSIGSRWGDRAPGELFF.

V usage is TRBV27 and J usage is TRBJ2-7; a possible D gene is TRBD1 (7 bases). V lost 5 bases, J lost 7 bases, and 36 bases lay in between. The CDR3 has 20 amino acids. The germline gives CDR1 MNHEY, CDR2 SMNVEV (reference sequence). The CDR3 is CASSLWGAGQFHPGGGEQYF. The CDR3 coding sequence is TGTGCCAGCAGTCTCTGGGGGGCGGGACAGTTCCATCCAGGCGGAGGTGAGCAGTACTTC.

The V gene is TRBV5-4, the J gene TRBJ2-3; no clear D. Germline CDR1 SGHNT, CDR2 YYREEE (reference sequence). CDR3 length: 12 amino acids. Trimming removed 4 bases from V and 1 base from J, with 4 bases in between. The CDR3 DNA is TGTGCCAGCAGCCGGGGCACAGATACGCAGTATTTT. Translated, it gives CASSRGTDTQYF.

This chain connects TRBV28 to TRBJ2-5; TRBD2 matches 7 bases. With 7 bases clipped from V and 4 bases from J, the junction kept 9 bases outside the gene matches. The CDR3 contains 14 residues. The germline V gene has CDR1 MDHEN and CDR2 SYDVKM. The CDR3 coding sequence is TGTGCCAGCACCGCGGCGGGAGTAAGAGAGACCCAGTACTTC. Its protein is CASTAAGVRETQYF.

This chain uses TRBV5-4 with TRBJ2-5; 8 bases agree with TRBD1. The germline V gene has CDR1 SGHNT and CDR2 YYREEE (reference sequence). The CDR3 is 14 amino acids. V gave up 0 bases and J gave up 4 bases; unmatched junction bases: 2. CDR3: CASSLGDRGETQYF. CDR3 nucleotides: TGTGCCAGCAGCTTGGGTGACAGGGGAGAGACCCAGTACTTC.

This clone was seen a single time. The CDR3 DNA is TGTGCCAGCAGTAACACGGACCGTTACACTGAAGCTTTCTTT. Protein: CASSNTDRYTEAFF. This chain uses TRBV25-1 with TRBJ1-1; D is unresolved. The CDR3 has 14 amino acids. Germline loops: CDR1 MGHDK, CDR2 SYGVNS. V dropped 5 bases and J dropped 3 bases, with 13 bases sitting between them.

CDR3 in DNA: TGCGCCAGCAGCTTGGCCTTTTTCAGCCTTAAGGGAGGCTACACCTTC. Translation: CASSLAFFSLKGGYTF. This chain joins TRBV5-1 and TRBJ1-2, with D unclear. CDR1 SGHRS and CDR2 YFSETQ come from the germline V gene. Between the trimmed V and J ends, which lost 0 bases and 8 bases, there was a span of 20 bases. This CDR3 has 16 amino acids.

This sequence joins TRBV4-2 and TRBJ1-5; D is possibly TRBD1 (5 bases). V lost 5 bases, J lost 8 bases, and 19 bases lay in between. The CDR3 totals 15 residues. CDR1 and CDR2 (germline): LGHNA, YNFKEQ. The CDR3 DNA is TGTGCCAGCAGCTTGCTAAAACAGGATAAGGAGCCCCAGCATTTT. This encodes CASSLLKQDKEPQHF.

The V gene is TRBV29-1, the J gene TRBJ1-1; 8 positions match TRBD1. CDR1 is SQVTM and CDR2 is ANQGSEA in the germline V gene. The CDR3 contains 11 residues. J was trimmed by 5 bases and V by 5 bases; bases with no gene match: 1. The CDR3 sequence: CSVRTGTEAFF. The DNA of the CDR3 is TGCAGCGTTCGGACAGGGACTGAAGCTTTCTTT.

The chain employs TRBV2 and TRBJ2-3, with 8 bases identical to TRBD1. The CDR3 runs to 14 residues. Germline trimming cut 7 bases from V and 3 bases from J; bases unmatched to any gene: 6. Germline lookup yields CDR1 SNHLY and CDR2 FYNNEI. The DNA of the CDR3 is TGTGCCAGCATAGGAGACAGGGGAACAGATACGCAGTATTTT. Its translation: CASIGDRGTDTQYF.

This clone was counted once. The chain recombines TRBV21-1 with TRBJ2-7; TRBD1, the table's D call, was not compared with the DNA. TRBV21-1 is labeled a pseudogene. The CDR3 has 17 amino acids. As DNA, the CDR3 is TGTGCCAGCAGCGAGCCACGGGCCGGGACAGGAATATACGAGCAGTACTTC. This gives the protein CASSEPRAGTGIYEQYF.

The chain has TRBV2 and TRBJ1-6, with D hard to call. CDR3 length: 13 residues. With 6 bases removed from V and 5 bases from J, the gap between germline ends came to 8 bases. The germline V gene encodes CDR1 SNHLY and CDR2 FYNNEI. This chain's CDR3 is CASRAQDNSPLHF. The CDR3 bases are TGTGCCAGCAGGGCTCAAGATAATTCACCCCTCCACTTT.

The chain carries TRBV11-2 and TRBJ2-5, with 8 bases matching TRBD2. CDR1 and CDR2 (germline): SGHAT, FQNNGV. The CDR3 runs to 16 residues. V was clipped by 5 bases and J by 0 bases; unmatched bases: 8. The CDR3 DNA is TGTGCCAGCAGCCCCGGGACTAGTTCTTACCAAGAGACCCAGTACTTC. This translates into CASSPGTSSYQETQYF.